One and the same sample provided the 5 T cell receptor beta chains below, sequenced in a study of PD-1 blockade in mismatch repair-deficient tumors. Profiled with immunoSEQ multiplex PCR; TCRdb holds only in-frame clones, not every one. This table holds about 100,000 clones, roughly four fifths found once. This material consisted of peripheral blood, taken roughly 35 weeks after starting pembrolizumab. Source of these receptors: an adult with mismatch repair-deficient cancer.

V is TRBV7-6 and J is TRBJ2-1; the match to TRBD2 covers 12 bases. Germline trimming cut 8 bases from V and 5 bases from J; bases unmatched to any gene: 4. Germline CDR1 is SGHVS and CDR2 is FNYEAQ. This CDR3 is 14 amino acids long. The CDR3 DNA is TGTGCCAGCTCGGGACTAGCGGGTGACAATGAGCAGTTCTTC. Translation: CASSGLAGDNEQFF.

This sequence joins TRBV5-1 and TRBJ2-1, with D perhaps matching TRBD2 (5 bases). The CDR3 has 17 amino acids. The germline CDR1 and CDR2 sequences are SGHRS and YFSETQ. The ends were cut back, 3 bases at V and 0 bases at J, with 16 bases in the middle. Written as DNA, the CDR3 is TGCGCCAGCAGCTCGACTACCACTCAATTCTCCTACAATGAGCAGTTCTTC. Translating it yields CASSSTTTQFSYNEQFF.

This chain connects TRBV10-3 to TRBJ1-2; 11 bases fit TRBD1. Germline V gives CDR1 ENHRY, CDR2 SYGVKD. The CDR3 contains 17 residues. Trimming cost V 5 bases and J 7 bases; bases outside gene matches: 15. CDR3 bases: TGTGCCATCAGTTCCCGGACAGGGGGCCCTCTACAGGGTGGCTACACCTTC. Translating it yields CAISSRTGGPLQGGYTF.

This clone occurred once. The rearrangement joins TRBV6-5 to TRBJ2-7, with no clear D. Germline V lookup: CDR1 MNHEY, CDR2 SVGAGI. Trimming took off 2 bases at V and 4 bases at J, with 12 bases between the two ends. CDR3 size: 14 residues. CDR3 DNA sequence: TGTGCCAGCAGTTACGGGTTTGGGCAGTACGAGCAGTACTTC. Encoded protein: CASSYGFGQYEQYF.

This chain connects TRBV6-1 to TRBJ2-7; D not resolved. The CDR3 runs 12 residues. Trimming pared 1 base from V and 4 bases from J, leaving 5 bases between. Germline-derived CDR1 and CDR2 are MNHNS and SASEGT. In nucleotides, the CDR3 is TGTGCCAGCAGTGAAGTCGGGTACGAGCAGTACTTC. Translating it yields CASSEVGYEQYF.